This T cell receptor (beta chain) was identified during a study of technical replicates of blood from a handful of donors. Clones were read by immunoSEQ multiplex PCR, and TCRdb kept only the in-frame ones, dropping some. The sample yields more than 45,000 clones, just under 95% seen once. CDR3 length equals 15 residues. CDR1 and CDR2 from the germline V gene are LNHNV and YYDKDF (reference sequence). Trimming cost V 0 bases and J 3 bases, with 11 bases left between them. This chain uses TRBV15 with TRBJ2-5; perhaps TRBD1 as D (5 bases). The receptor comes from a human donor in good health. Some clones in this sample may be carry-over from other donors' samples. Sample: PBMCs. The CDR3 DNA reads as TGTGCCACCAGCAGAGATGTGTGGGGCGAAGAGACCCAGTACTTC. The encoded protein is CATSRDVWGEETQYF.